The present T cell receptor beta chain was sequenced within a study of T cell responses to AZD1222 COVID-19 vaccine. Points from the study as a whole: Increases in Spike-specific TCR breadth and depth were seen after two AZD1222 doses.

In the case of this clone: The antigen remains undetermined.

TCRdb keeps only in-frame clones here, not all; method: immunoSEQ multiplex PCR. The sample has about 130,000 clones, approximately 85% seen once. Germline lookup yields CDR1 SGHRS and CDR2 YFSETQ. Trimming removed 3 bases from V and 6 bases from J; junction bases left unmatched: 8. The CDR3 runs 16 residues. This receptor was identified in an adult in good health. Sequences were derived from peripheral blood, sampled on day 0 of MenACWY control vaccination. The J gene is TRBJ2-1, the V gene TRBV5-1; 11 nucleotides align to TRBD2. The CDR3 coding sequence is TGCGCCAGCAGCTCGAATCTAGCGGGGGGCCGCAATGAGCAGTTCTTC. Its protein product is CASSSNLAGGRNEQFF.